The 32 T cell receptor beta chains reported below all come from one sample, sequenced in a study of cytomegalovirus exposure and HLA in healthy donors. Sequencing used immunoSEQ multiplex PCR; TCRdb keeps in-frame clones, though not all of them. The sample lists tens of thousands of clones; under 95% were seen once. Sequencing was done on a sample of PBMCs. The receptor set was obtained from a young man in good health and CMV-seronegative.

This chain joins TRBV2 and TRBJ2-3; 7 nucleotides match TRBD1. Germline lookup yields CDR1 SNHLY and CDR2 FYNNEI. The CDR3 length is 14 residues. With V trimmed by 6 bases and J by 0 bases, 3 bases remained unmatched. The CDR3 sequence is CASSQQGSTDTQYF. CDR3 bases: TGTGCCAGCAGCCAACAGGGGAGCACAGATACGCAGTATTTT.

The rearrangement links TRBV30 to TRBJ2-7; D might be TRBD1 (6 bases). The V and J ends lost 7 bases and 2 bases respectively, with 9 bases between them. The CDR3 loop spans 11 amino acids. CDR1 is GTSNPN and CDR2 is SVGIG in the germline V gene (reference sequence). The CDR3 region has the DNA TGTGCCTCCGGACAGACCTACGAGCAGTACTTC. It encodes CASGQTYEQYF.

V and J are TRBV9 and TRBJ2-3; 7 nucleotides line up with TRBD2. V gave up 1 base and J gave up 4 bases; unmatched junction bases: 9. The CDR3 runs to 16 residues. Germline V lookup: CDR1 SGDLS, CDR2 YYNGEE. The CDR3 DNA sequence: TGTGCCAGCAGCGTATCGGGGATGCGGGGGTCAGATACGCAGTATTTT. Residues: CASSVSGMRGSDTQYF.

The chain links TRBV25-1 to TRBJ2-3; D gene ambiguous. This CDR3 comprises 16 residues. V lost 3 bases and J lost 4, with 17 bases in between. CDR1 MGHDK and CDR2 SYGVNS come from the germline V gene. CDR3 in DNA: TGTGCCAGCAGTGATGAGGATAGTTTCGCCCCAGATACGCAGTATTTT. Residues: CASSDEDSFAPDTQYF.

The chain links TRBV7-2 to TRBJ2-3; D not certain. The CDR3 covers 14 residues. Germline V CDR1 and CDR2: SGHTA, FQGNSA. The ends were cut back, 1 base at V and 4 bases at J, with 9 bases in the middle. The CDR3 sequence: CASSLVSNPDTQYF. The DNA of the CDR3 is TGTGCCAGCAGCTTAGTTAGCAACCCAGATACGCAGTATTTT.

The V call is TRBV5-1, the J call TRBJ2-3; 8 bases line up with TRBD2. After removal of 0 bases from V and 0 bases from J, the junction contained 3 bases not matched to a gene. Germline V gene lookup returns CDR1 SGHRS and CDR2 YFSETQ. CDR3 length equals 16 residues. The CDR3, as DNA: TGCGCCAGCAGCTTGGGTCTAGCGGGTAGCACAGATACGCAGTATTTT. Its translation: CASSLGLAGSTDTQYF. Looking up the rest from reference TRBV5-1 and TRBJ2-3 gives the full variable domain: KAGVTQTPRYLIKTRGQQVTLSCSPISGHRSVSWYQQTPGQGLQFLFEYFSETQRNKGNFPGRFSGRQFSNSRSEMNVSTLELGDSALYLCASSLGLAGSTDTQYFGPGTRLTVL.

The V and J genes are TRBV7-3 and TRBJ2-5; 9 nucleotides line up with TRBD2. CDR1 SGHTA and CDR2 FQGTGA come from the germline V gene. This CDR3 spans 14 amino acids. J gave up 4 bases and V 2 bases, and 2 bases lay outside the gene matches. Here the CDR3 DNA reads TGTGCCAGCAGCTTAGCGGGAGGGGGAGAGACCCAGTACTTC. It yields the protein CASSLAGGGETQYF.

The DNA for the CDR3 is TGTGCCAGCAGCTCATCCCCCCTAACGGATGAGCAGTTCTTC. Its protein product is CASSSSPLTDEQFF. This sequence joins TRBV7-9 and TRBJ2-1; D is uncertain. Germline CDR1 reads SEHNR; CDR2 reads FQNEAQ (reference sequence). Trimming shortened V by 4 bases and J by 8 bases, and 15 bases separated the two germline ends. The CDR3 has 14 amino acids.

The chain recombines TRBV27 with TRBJ2-1, with 14 bases lining up with TRBD2. V gave up 5 bases and J gave up 6 bases; unmatched junction bases: 3. Germline loops: CDR1 MNHEY, CDR2 SMNVEV (reference sequence). This CDR3 comprises 15 residues. CDR3 amino acids: CASSQGTSGSNEQFF. The CDR3 DNA sequence: TGTGCCAGCAGTCAAGGGACTAGCGGGAGCAATGAGCAGTTCTTC.

The chain couples TRBV10-2 to TRBJ2-2; TRBD2 agrees at 10 bases. V trimming: 8 bases; J trimming: 4 bases; junction bases outside the gene matches: 4. CDR3 length: 14 residues. Germline CDR1 reads WSHSY; CDR2 reads SAAADI. The CDR3 region is CASEGLAVTGELFF. CDR3 coding DNA: TGCGCCAGCGAAGGACTAGCGGTCACCGGGGAGCTGTTTTTT.

The V call is TRBV9, the J call TRBJ2-3, with unresolved D. The V end lost 0 bases, the J end lost 1 base, and 6 bases lay between the germline ends. The CDR3 is 14 amino acids. Germline V CDR1 and CDR2: SGDLS, YYNGEE. CDR3 residues: CASSVGAGTDTQYF. CDR3 nucleotides: TGTGCCAGCAGCGTAGGGGCAGGCACAGATACGCAGTATTTT.

CDR3 DNA sequence: TGTGCCAGCAGCGTTAGTTACGAGCAGTACTTC. Its translation: CASSVSYEQYF. The chain employs TRBV6-1 and TRBJ2-7; D remains unclear. Trimming removed 6 bases at V and 4 bases at J, with 7 bases between. CDR1 and CDR2 from the germline V gene are MNHNS and SASEGT. The length of the CDR3 is 11 residues.

The chain links TRBV10-3 to TRBJ2-3; TRBD2 matches 11 bases. This CDR3 has 13 residues. Germline CDR1 and CDR2: ENHRY and SYGVKD. Unmatched junction bases numbered 6, after V lost 10 bases and J lost 6 bases. DNA of the CDR3: TGTGCCACCGATAGCGGGAGGGCCGATACGCAGTATTTT. Translated, it gives CATDSGRADTQYF.

This sequence joins TRBV2 and TRBJ1-5; a possible D gene is TRBD1 (6 bases). Germline V gene data show CDR1 as SNHLY and CDR2 as FYNNEI. This CDR3 spans 17 amino acids. Trimming pared 0 bases from V and 6 bases from J, leaving 18 bases between. The CDR3 sequence is CASSEAGAGASGQPQHF. CDR3 bases: TGTGCCAGCAGTGAAGCGGGGGCCGGGGCTTCAGGTCAGCCCCAGCATTTT.

This rearrangement joins TRBV7-2 to TRBJ2-5, with no clear D. This CDR3 region has 14 residues. The germline V gene has CDR1 SGHTA and CDR2 FQGNSA. Between the trimmed V and J ends, which lost 5 bases and 1 base, there was a span of 11 bases. CDR3 amino acids: CASSQRHIQETQYF. The CDR3 nucleotides read TGTGCCAGCAGCCAACGCCACATCCAAGAGACCCAGTACTTC.

The DNA of the CDR3 is TGTGCCAGCAGCCCAGAGGGAGATACGCAGTATTTT. As protein: CASSPEGDTQYF. The chain combines TRBV7-9 with TRBJ2-3; D is perhaps TRBD2 (5 bases). CDR1 and CDR2 (germline): SEHNR, FQNEAQ (reference sequence). This CDR3 contains 12 residues. Deletions cut 5 bases from V and 5 bases from J, with 8 bases between. The whole variable domain, filled in from reference TRBV7-9 and TRBJ2-3, reads DTGVSQNPRHKITKRGQNVTFRCDPISEHNRLYWYRQTLGQGPEFLTYFQNEAQLEKSRLLSDRFSAERPKGSFSTLEIQRTEQGDSAMYLCASSPEGDTQYFGPGTRLTVL.

The V gene is TRBV28, the J gene TRBJ2-2; TRBD2 matches at 7 bases. The V and J ends lost 6 bases and 3 bases, in that order; junction bases with no gene match: 1. The germline V gene encodes CDR1 MDHEN and CDR2 SYDVKM. This CDR3 is built from 13 residues. The CDR3 here is CASRLAYTGELFF. As DNA, the CDR3 is TGTGCCAGCAGACTAGCGTACACCGGGGAGCTGTTTTTT.

The J gene is TRBJ2-1, the V gene TRBV15; 14 nucleotides align to TRBD2. With V trimmed by 5 bases and J by 8 bases, 8 bases remained unmatched. CDR1 LNHNV and CDR2 YYDKDF come from the germline V gene (reference sequence). The CDR3 sequence is 16 residues long. This CDR3 reads CATSPPGLAGEYEQFF. DNA of the CDR3: TGTGCCACCAGCCCTCCGGGACTAGCGGGAGAGTATGAGCAGTTCTTC.

At least ten counts were recorded for this clone. This chain uses TRBV19 with TRBJ1-1; D ambiguous. There are 15 residues in the CDR3. The V end lost 5 bases, the J end lost 4 bases, and 17 bases lay between the germline ends. The germline V gene has CDR1 LNHDA and CDR2 SQIVND (reference sequence). In DNA form, the CDR3 reads TGTGCCAGTAGTTACAACATCCCCAGTCGCACTGAAGCTTTCTTT. It codes for CASSYNIPSRTEAFF.

The V and J genes are TRBV11-2 and TRBJ2-1; 8 bases fit TRBD2. Per germline, CDR1 SGHAT and CDR2 FQNNGV. There are 16 residues in the CDR3. J lost 3 bases, V lost 5 bases, and 9 bases had no gene match. CDR3 in amino acids: CASSQFNSGIYNEQFF. The CDR3, as DNA: TGTGCCAGCAGCCAATTTAATAGCGGGATCTACAATGAGCAGTTCTTC.

The rearrangement joins TRBV7-9 to TRBJ2-5, with a weak D call TRBD1 (5 bases). This CDR3 spans 17 amino acids. CDR1 and CDR2 from the germline V gene are SEHNR and FQNEAQ (reference sequence). V shed 2 bases and J shed 0 bases, with 16 bases lying between them. CDR3 sequence (DNA): TGTGCCAGCAGCTTAAATCTGGGCCAGGGATACCAAGAGACCCAGTACTTC. This codes for CASSLNLGQGYQETQYF.

The rearrangement uses TRBV4-2 and TRBJ2-3; TRBD2 matches 10 bases. CDR1 and CDR2 from the germline V gene are LGHNA and YNFKEQ. Germline trimming cut 1 base from V and 6 bases from J; bases unmatched to any gene: 4. The CDR3 loop spans 15 amino acids. The CDR3 spells CASSQATLAGDTQYF. The CDR3, as DNA: TGTGCCAGCAGCCAAGCTACACTAGCGGGGGATACGCAGTATTTT.

The rearrangement uses TRBV29-1 and TRBJ2-1, with TRBD1 as a possible D gene (5 bases). Germline V lookup: CDR1 SQVTM, CDR2 ANQGSEA. V was shortened by 6 bases and J by 4 bases, with 7 bases between the two germline ends. The CDR3 totals 11 residues. CDR3 sequence reads: CSVQGYNEQFF. For the CDR3, the DNA is TGCAGCGTGCAGGGTTACAATGAGCAGTTCTTC.

This chain connects TRBV7-9 to TRBJ2-7; 9 bases map to TRBD2. The ends lost 3 bases at V and 4 bases at J; junction bases unmatched: 10. The CDR3 is made up of 16 amino acids. CDR1 and CDR2 from the germline V gene are SEHNR and FQNEAQ (reference sequence). CDR3 DNA sequence: TGTGCCAGCAGCTTGATAGCGGGAGAGTTGGGTTACGAGCAGTACTTC. Amino acids: CASSLIAGELGYEQYF.

J is TRBJ1-1 and V is TRBV28; D gene uncertain. Deletions cut 5 bases from V and 7 bases from J, with 23 bases between. The CDR3 spans 16 residues. Per the germline V gene, CDR1 is MDHEN and CDR2 is SYDVKM. CDR3 DNA: TGTGCCAGCAGTCCCCTTTTAGGGCGGGTTAGTGGTGAAGCTTTCTTT. Translating it yields CASSPLLGRVSGEAFF.

The V and J genes are TRBV9 and TRBJ2-7; D might be TRBD2 (6 bases). Germline V gives CDR1 SGDLS, CDR2 YYNGEE. V dropped 1 base and J dropped 5 bases, with 13 bases sitting between them. The CDR3 runs to 14 residues. CDR3 loop: CASSVSSGSHEQYF. As DNA, the CDR3 is TGTGCCAGCAGCGTAAGTAGCGGCAGCCACGAGCAGTACTTC.

J is TRBJ1-2 and V is TRBV28; D not resolved. The CDR3 has 15 residues. V dropped 3 bases and J dropped 5 bases, with 16 bases sitting between them. The germline CDR1 and CDR2 sequences are MDHEN and SYDVKM. The CDR3 region is CASSFGPTPSYGYTF. The CDR3 bases are TGTGCCAGCAGTTTTGGGCCTACCCCGTCTTATGGCTACACCTTC.

The genes are TRBV7-6 and TRBJ1-3, with TRBD1 matching 9 bases. The CDR3 runs 15 residues. The trim removed 5 bases at V and 3 bases at J, leaving 5 bases unmatched. Germline V gives CDR1 SGHVS, CDR2 FNYEAQ. CDR3 sequence: CASSQRTGVGNTIYF. Written as DNA, the CDR3 is TGTGCCAGCAGCCAAAGGACAGGGGTTGGAAACACCATATATTTT.

This clone was counted once. The chain joins TRBV28 to TRBJ2-3; 9 positions match TRBD2. Trimming removed 6 bases from V and 1 base from J; junction bases left unmatched: 5. This CDR3 has 15 amino acids. Per germline, CDR1 MDHEN and CDR2 SYDVKM. CDR3 bases: TGTGCCAGCAGGTTAGCGGGAGTGCGCACAGATACGCAGTATTTT. Encoded protein: CASRLAGVRTDTQYF.

The chain combines TRBV15 with TRBJ1-1; D is perhaps TRBD1 (5 bases). V lost 0 bases and J lost 9, with 14 bases in between. CDR3 size: 14 residues. CDR1 and CDR2 from the germline V gene are LNHNV and YYDKDF (reference sequence). The DNA of the CDR3 is TGTGCCACCAGCAGAGAATATGGGGCGCCCAAAGCTTTCTTT. This encodes CATSREYGAPKAFF.

The chain carries TRBV11-1 and TRBJ2-1; unclear D gene. The germline V and J ends were trimmed by 7 bases and 4 bases, with 14 bases remaining between them. Germline CDR1 reads SGHAT; CDR2 reads FQDESV (reference sequence). This CDR3 has 14 residues. CDR3 DNA sequence: TGTGCCAGCACAACTAAAGATGGGTACAATGAGCAGTTCTTC. This gives the protein CASTTKDGYNEQFF.

V usage is TRBV27 and J usage is TRBJ2-3; D gene uncertain. The CDR3 length is 12 residues. Per the germline V gene, CDR1 is MNHEY and CDR2 is SMNVEV (reference sequence). Trimming removed 6 bases at V and 0 bases at J, with 4 bases between. CDR3 sequence reads: CASRASTDTQYF. CDR3 sequence (DNA): TGTGCCAGCAGGGCTAGCACAGATACGCAGTATTTT.